What follows are 2 T cell receptor beta chains derived from one specimen sequenced in a study of T cell changes during pregnancy in multiple sclerosis. Generated by immunoSEQ multiplex PCR, the TCRdb table keeps only in-frame clones and is missing some. Of about 20,000 clones in the sample, 89% are singletons; the top ten hold approximately 7.5%. The sample in question was CD8+ T cells from peripheral blood mononuclear cells, obtained in the second trimester of pregnancy. The receptor set was obtained from a female donor in good health, enrolled as a control in a pregnancy study.

This sequence joins TRBV29-1 and TRBJ1-2, with TRBD1 identical over 8 bases. Germline CDR1 SQVTM, CDR2 ANQGSEA. The V segment lost 4 bases and the J segment 5 bases; nucleotides outside the gene matches: 9. CDR3 length equals 14 residues. CDR3 protein: CSVAGQGLSYGYTF. The DNA for the CDR3 is TGCAGCGTTGCCGGACAGGGATTATCGTATGGCTACACCTTC.

The V gene is TRBV15, the J gene TRBJ2-3, with TRBD2 matching 15 bases. This CDR3 comprises 17 residues. V gave up 5 bases and J gave up 5 bases; unmatched junction bases: 8. Germline V CDR1 and CDR2: LNHNV, YYDKDF (reference sequence). CDR3 in amino acids: CATSGPLGLAGGDTQYF. The CDR3 DNA sequence: TGTGCCACCAGCGGACCCCTGGGACTAGCGGGAGGAGATACGCAGTATTTT.